A selection of T cell receptor beta chains follows, all from one sample in a study of blood T cell repertoires in COVID-19. This table comes from immunoSEQ multiplex PCR, and its TCRdb copy is limited to in-frame clones, with some not included. The sample has about 190,000 clones, 70% to 85% seen once; the top ten hold approximately 7%. Sequenced input: peripheral blood. All receptors come from a man older than 75 with COVID-19, enrolled during active disease. The CDR3 runs from the conserved cysteine through the conserved F or W. The order of the fields is CDR3 protein, CDR3 DNA, clone size, V gene, D gene, J gene. The D gene is left open where the match is weak. Clone size is stated in some rows and not others, as once, few, many or a class when expanded.

CSASSRDRAKTAFF TGCAGTGCTAGTAGCCGGGACAGGGCGAAAACAGCTTTCTTT - TRBV20-1 TRBD1 TRBJ1-1
CASSLTAQYEAFF TGTGCCAGCAGCTTAACAGCACAGTACGAAGCTTTCTTT - TRBV7-2 - TRBJ1-1
CASSPRPWGGTEAFF TGTGCCAGCAGCCCCAGGCCTTGGGGCGGCACTGAAGCTTTCTTT - TRBV14 - TRBJ1-1
CASRRDRVAGNTIYF TGTGCCAGCAGACGGGACAGGGTCGCTGGAAACACCATATATTTT once TRBV6-5 TRBD1 TRBJ1-3
CASSHRQGVNGYTF TGTGCCAGCAGCCACAGACAGGGGGTGAATGGCTACACCTTC - TRBV3-1/TRBV3-2 TRBD1 TRBJ1-2
CASRAGTFSYEQYF TGTGCCAGCAGGGCGGGCACCTTCTCCTACGAGCAGTACTTC once TRBV2 - TRBJ2-7
CASSLGGGTYSPLHF TGCGCCAGCAGCTTGGGTGGGGGGACGTATTCACCCCTCCACTTT - TRBV5-1 - TRBJ1-6
CASSPPGQNYGYTF TGTGCCAGCTCACCACCGGGACAGAACTATGGCTACACCTTC - TRBV18 TRBD1 TRBJ1-2
CASSPTGLEDEKLFF TGTGCCAGCTCACCAACGGGACTGGAAGATGAAAAACTGTTTTTT - TRBV18 - TRBJ1-4
CASSQGLAGARREQFF TGTGCCAGCAGCCAAGGACTAGCGGGGGCCCGTAGGGAGCAGTTCTTC - TRBV3-1/TRBV3-2 TRBD2 TRBJ2-1
CASSQDLGTADYGYTF TGCGCCAGCAGCCAAGATTTGGGGACAGCAGACTATGGCTACACCTTC once TRBV4-1 TRBD1 TRBJ1-2
CASSWFSGGTTDTQYF TGTGCCAGCAGCTGGTTTAGCGGGGGGACAACAGATACGCAGTATTTT - TRBV5-4 TRBD2 TRBJ2-3
CASSPGGASGGYNEQFF TGCGCCAGCAGCCCGGGCGGGGCTAGCGGGGGGTACAATGAGCAGTTCTTC - TRBV5-1 TRBD2 TRBJ2-1
CASSLGQPVYEQYF TGCGCCAGCAGCCTAGGACAACCGGTCTACGAGCAGTACTTC - TRBV5-1 - TRBJ2-7
CASSEDRGVGGETQYF TGTGCCAGCAGTGAAGACAGGGGAGTGGGTGGGGAGACCCAGTACTTC few TRBV6-1 TRBD1 TRBJ2-5
CASSEDRSPAQPQHF TGTGCCAGCAGTGAAGACAGGTCCCCAGCCCAGCCCCAGCATTTT - TRBV2 - TRBJ1-5
CASSGGVPVNEKLFF TGTGCCAGCAGCGGCGGGGTGCCAGTTAATGAAAAACTGTTTTTT - TRBV7-2 - TRBJ1-4
CASSADFYNEQFF TGTGCCAGCAGTGCTGACTTTTACAATGAGCAGTTCTTC - TRBV9 - TRBJ2-1
CASSLGQASYNEQFF TGTGCCAGCAGCCTGGGACAGGCGTCCTACAATGAGCAGTTCTTC - TRBV2 TRBD1 TRBJ2-1
CASSQGGQNYEQYF TGTGCCAGCAGCCAAGGGGGTCAGAACTACGAGCAGTACTTC few TRBV25-1 - TRBJ2-7
CASSRQGAWTEAFF TGTGCCAGCAGTAGACAGGGGGCTTGGACTGAAGCTTTCTTT - TRBV6-5 TRBD1 TRBJ1-1
CASSQERGGLNLHF TGCGCCAGCAGCCAAGAGCGGGGCGGCTTAAATCTCCACTTT - TRBV4-3 - TRBJ1-6
CASSLQGSQPQHF TGTGCCAGCAGCTTACAGGGCAGTCAGCCCCAGCATTTT - TRBV7-2 - TRBJ1-5
CASNRLAGDRDTQYF TGTGCCAGCAACCGACTAGCGGGGGACAGGGATACGCAGTATTTT - TRBV9 TRBD2 TRBJ2-3
CASSLTGASYNSPLHF TGTGCCAGCAGCTTGACAGGGGCCTCCTATAATTCACCCCTCCACTTT once TRBV11-3 TRBD1 TRBJ1-6
CSGTTGDYGYTF TGCAGCGGCACGACAGGGGACTATGGCTACACCTTC once TRBV29-1 TRBD1 TRBJ1-2
CASSRDRGYTGELFF TGTGCCAGCAGCCGAGACAGGGGTTACACCGGGGAGCTGTTTTTT - TRBV5-6 TRBD1 TRBJ2-2
CASLIYVPGELFF TGTGCCAGTCTAATTTACGTCCCCGGGGAGCTGTTTTTT - TRBV6-6 - TRBJ2-2
CATSSRDRGKFSDTQYF TGTGCCACCAGCAGCCGGGACAGGGGGAAATTCTCAGATACGCAGTATTTT few TRBV15 TRBD1 TRBJ2-3
CASSPRTPRGEKLFF TGTGCCAGCAGCCCACGGACTCCGCGAGGGGAAAAACTGTTTTTT - TRBV5-5 - TRBJ1-4
CASSPRVAGGPETQYF TGTGCCAGCAGCCCACGAGTAGCGGGGGGCCCAGAGACCCAGTACTTC - TRBV7-8 TRBD2 TRBJ2-5
CSAPGEQYF TGCAGCGCCCCGGGCGAGCAGTACTTC - TRBV29-1 - TRBJ2-7
CASSPRTDYEQYF TGTGCCAGCAGCCCACGGACAGACTACGAGCAGTACTTC - TRBV7-2 - TRBJ2-7
CASSVGPGHLRLYEQYF TGTGCCAGCAGCGTAGGACCGGGACATCTGAGATTGTACGAGCAGTACTTC once TRBV9 - TRBJ2-7
CAIRGEGPNTEAFF TGTGCCATCAGAGGGGAGGGGCCGAACACTGAAGCTTTCTTT - TRBV10-3 - TRBJ1-1
CASRGDIGNTIYF TGTGCCAGCAGGGGGGACATTGGAAACACCATATATTTT - TRBV6-5 - TRBJ1-3
CAISGDRGDTQYF TGTGCCATCAGTGGGGACAGGGGGGATACGCAGTATTTT - TRBV10-3 TRBD1 TRBJ2-3
CASSVQGFNTEAFF TGTGCCAGCAGCGTACAGGGATTCAACACTGAAGCTTTCTTT - TRBV9 - TRBJ1-1
CASSETGIYQPQHF TGTGCCAGCAGCGAGACAGGGATCTATCAGCCCCAGCATTTT - TRBV9 TRBD1 TRBJ1-5
CASSSRPGSYEQYF TGTGCCAGCAGCTCCCGTCCGGGGTCCTACGAGCAGTACTTC - TRBV7-2 - TRBJ2-7
CASSSPGTGNYGYTF TGTGCCAGCAGTTCCCCCGGGACAGGAAACTATGGCTACACCTTC - TRBV27 TRBD1 TRBJ1-2
CASIPFLSNVLTF TGTGCCAGCATCCCTTTTCTTTCTAACGTCCTGACTTTC - TRBV21-1 - TRBJ2-6
CASSVTGTGGFGYTF TGTGCCAGCAGCGTCACAGGGACAGGGGGTTTTGGCTACACCTTC - TRBV9 TRBD1 TRBJ1-2
CASSTTTSGGGEQFF TGTGCCAGCTCCACTACGACTAGCGGGGGCGGAGAGCAGTTCTTC once TRBV5-4 TRBD2 TRBJ2-1
CASGQGYGYTF TGTGCCAGTGGACAGGGCTATGGCTACACCTTC - TRBV6-5 TRBD1 TRBJ1-2
CASSRRQGTDTQYF TGTGCCAGTAGTAGGCGACAGGGCACAGATACGCAGTATTTT - TRBV19 - TRBJ2-3
CASSIAGTGNEAFF TGTGCCAGTAGTATCGCCGGGACAGGGAATGAAGCTTTCTTT - TRBV19 TRBD1 TRBJ1-1
CASSPLPSRGWVSGANVLTF TGTGCCAGCTCACCACTCCCGAGTCGGGGGTGGGTCTCTGGGGCCAACGTCCTGACTTTC - TRBV18 - TRBJ2-6
CASSVGRTGATEAFF TGTGCCAGTAGCGTCGGGCGGACAGGGGCCACTGAAGCTTTCTTT - TRBV19 TRBD1 TRBJ1-1
CASSQSKGETQYF TGCGCCAGCAGCCAATCGAAGGGGGAGACCCAGTACTTC - TRBV4-3 - TRBJ2-5
CATSTGVNQPQHF TGTGCCACCAGTACAGGGGTAAATCAGCCCCAGCATTTT - TRBV24-1 TRBD1 TRBJ1-5